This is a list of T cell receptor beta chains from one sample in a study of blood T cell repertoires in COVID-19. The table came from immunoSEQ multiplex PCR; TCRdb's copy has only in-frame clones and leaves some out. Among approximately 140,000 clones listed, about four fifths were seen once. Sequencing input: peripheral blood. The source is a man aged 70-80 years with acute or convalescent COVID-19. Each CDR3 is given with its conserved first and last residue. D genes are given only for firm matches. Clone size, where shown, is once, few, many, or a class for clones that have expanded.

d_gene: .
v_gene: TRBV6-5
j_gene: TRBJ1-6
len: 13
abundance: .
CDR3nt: TGTGCCAGCAGTTACGGCAGGGGTTCACCCCTCCACTTT
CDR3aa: CASSYGRGSPLHF

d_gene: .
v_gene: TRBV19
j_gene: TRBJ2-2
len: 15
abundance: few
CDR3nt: TGTGCCAGTAGTATAGTCGCATACACCACCGGGGAGCTGTTTTTT
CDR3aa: CASSIVAYTTGELFF

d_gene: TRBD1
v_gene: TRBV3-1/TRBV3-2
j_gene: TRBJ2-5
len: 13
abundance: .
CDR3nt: TGTGCCAGTACAGGGGGGCTCGGAGAGACCCAGTACTTC
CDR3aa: CASTGGLGETQYF

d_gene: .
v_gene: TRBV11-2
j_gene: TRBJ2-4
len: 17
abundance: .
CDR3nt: TGTGCCAGCAGCTTACAGTTACTTGACAGGACGGGGTCAGTTCAGTACTTC
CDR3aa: CASSLQLLDRTGSVQYF

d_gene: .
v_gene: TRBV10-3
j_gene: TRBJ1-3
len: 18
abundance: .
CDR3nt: TGTGCCATCAGTGAGTCGATGATTGGAGCTTACTCTGGAAACACCATATATTTT
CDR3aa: CAISESMIGAYSGNTIYF

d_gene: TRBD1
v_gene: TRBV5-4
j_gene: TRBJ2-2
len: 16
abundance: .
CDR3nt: TGTGCCAGCAGCTCTGAAAGACAGGGGGCGACCGGGGAGCTGTTTTTT
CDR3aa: CASSSERQGATGELFF

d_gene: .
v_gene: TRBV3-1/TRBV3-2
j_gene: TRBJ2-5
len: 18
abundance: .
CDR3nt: TGTGCCAGCAGCCAAGATCGGGGCAGGGCGGGATCATCGGAGACCCAGTACTTC
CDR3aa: CASSQDRGRAGSSETQYF

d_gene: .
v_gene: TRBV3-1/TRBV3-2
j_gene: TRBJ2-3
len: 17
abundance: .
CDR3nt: TGTGCCAGCAGCCACTTCACTTGGGCAGGGAGCACAGATACGCAGTATTTT
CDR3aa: CASSHFTWAGSTDTQYF

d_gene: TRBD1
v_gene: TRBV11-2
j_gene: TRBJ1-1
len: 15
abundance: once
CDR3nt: TGTGCCAGCACCGGAAGACAGGGTTTAGGGACTGAAGCTTTCTTT
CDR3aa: CASTGRQGLGTEAFF

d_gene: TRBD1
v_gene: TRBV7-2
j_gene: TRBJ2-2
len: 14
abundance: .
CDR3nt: TGTGCCAGCAGTTCACAGGGGGTGGCCGGGGAGCTGTTTTTT
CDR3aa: CASSSQGVAGELFF

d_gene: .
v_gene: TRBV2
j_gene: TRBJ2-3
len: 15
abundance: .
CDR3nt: TGTGCCAGCAGTGAAACCTACGGATTGGGGCAAACGCAGTATTTT
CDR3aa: CASSETYGLGQTQYF

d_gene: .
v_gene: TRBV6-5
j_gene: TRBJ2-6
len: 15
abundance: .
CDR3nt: TGTGCCAGCAGGTACCTCCGCTCTGGGGCCAACGTCCTGACTTTC
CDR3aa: CASRYLRSGANVLTF

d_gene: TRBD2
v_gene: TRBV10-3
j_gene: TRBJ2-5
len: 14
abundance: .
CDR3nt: TGTGCCATCAGTCTAGCGGGAGGCCCCGAGACCCAGTACTTC
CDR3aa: CAISLAGGPETQYF

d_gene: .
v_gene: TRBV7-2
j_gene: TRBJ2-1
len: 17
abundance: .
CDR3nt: TGTGCCAGCAGCGGCGCCTGGGCGCTCCCCCCCCGGCATGAGCAGTTCTTC
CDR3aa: CASSGAWALPPRHEQFF

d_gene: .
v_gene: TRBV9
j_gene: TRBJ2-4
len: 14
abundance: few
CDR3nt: TGTGCCAGCAGCGGAGTGTCCGGTTTAAACATTCAGTACTTC
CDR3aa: CASSGVSGLNIQYF

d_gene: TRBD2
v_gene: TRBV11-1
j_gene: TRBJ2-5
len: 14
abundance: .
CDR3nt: TGTGCCAGCAGCCAACTAGCGGGTAAAGAGACCCAGTACTTC
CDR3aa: CASSQLAGKETQYF

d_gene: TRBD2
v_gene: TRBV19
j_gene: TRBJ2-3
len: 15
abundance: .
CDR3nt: TGTGCCAGTAGTAGTACGGGGGGGCGCACAGATACGCAGTATTTT
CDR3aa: CASSSTGGRTDTQYF

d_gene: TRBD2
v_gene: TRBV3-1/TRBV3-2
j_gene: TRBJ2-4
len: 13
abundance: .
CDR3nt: TGTGCCAGCGGGGAGGGATCCAAAAACATTCAGTACTTC
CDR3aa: CASGEGSKNIQYF

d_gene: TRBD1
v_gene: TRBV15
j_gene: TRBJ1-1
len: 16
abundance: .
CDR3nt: TGTGCCACCAGCAGAGATCGTGGACAGGGGAGGACTGAAGCTTTCTTT
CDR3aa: CATSRDRGQGRTEAFF

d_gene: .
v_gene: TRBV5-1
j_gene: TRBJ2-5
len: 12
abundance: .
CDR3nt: TGCGCCAGCAGCTCGAGCGAGTCGACCCAGTACTTC
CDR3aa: CASSSSESTQYF

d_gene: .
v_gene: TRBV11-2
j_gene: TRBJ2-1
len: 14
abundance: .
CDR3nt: TGTGCCAGCAGCTTAAATTACCAGGGCAATGAGCAGTTCTTC
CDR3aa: CASSLNYQGNEQFF

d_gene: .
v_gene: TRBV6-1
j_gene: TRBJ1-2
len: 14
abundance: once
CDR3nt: TGTGCCAGCAGTGAAGCAATGGACAGATATGGCTACACCTTC
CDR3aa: CASSEAMDRYGYTF

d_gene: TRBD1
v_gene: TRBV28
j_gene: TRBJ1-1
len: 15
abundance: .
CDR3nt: TGTGCCAGCAGCACAGGGGGTTCCCTGAACACTGAAGCTTTCTTT
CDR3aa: CASSTGGSLNTEAFF

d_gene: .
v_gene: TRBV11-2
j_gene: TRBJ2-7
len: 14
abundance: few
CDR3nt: TGTGCCAGCAGCTTAACGGGAGTAAGCAACGAGCAGTACTTC
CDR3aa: CASSLTGVSNEQYF

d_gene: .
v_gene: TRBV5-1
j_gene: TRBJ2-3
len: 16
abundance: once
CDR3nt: TGCGCCAGCAGCTTGAATCAAGCGGTTAGCACAGATACGCAGTATTTT
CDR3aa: CASSLNQAVSTDTQYF

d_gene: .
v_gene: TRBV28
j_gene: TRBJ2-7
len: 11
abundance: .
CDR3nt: TGTGCCAGCAGTTTTGTGCTAGAGCAGTACTTC
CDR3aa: CASSFVLEQYF

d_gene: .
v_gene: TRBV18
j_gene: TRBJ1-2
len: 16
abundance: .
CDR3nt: TGTGCCAGCTCACTCCAGAACACAGAGTTCGGGGGGGGCTACACCTTC
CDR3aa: CASSLQNTEFGGGYTF

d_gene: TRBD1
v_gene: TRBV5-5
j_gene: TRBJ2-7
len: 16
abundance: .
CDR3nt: TGTGCCAGCAGCCCAACAGGACAGGCCCTCTCCTACGAGCAGTACTTC
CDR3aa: CASSPTGQALSYEQYF

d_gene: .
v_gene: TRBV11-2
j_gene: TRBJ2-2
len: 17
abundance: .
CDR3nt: TGTGCCAGCAGCTTAGACGCCCGAGGAGCGAACACCGGGGAGCTGTTTTTT
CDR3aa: CASSLDARGANTGELFF

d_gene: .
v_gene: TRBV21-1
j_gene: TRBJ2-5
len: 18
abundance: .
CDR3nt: TGTGCCAGCAGCAAAGGCCTTTGGACAGGGGGTATTTGGGAGACCCAGTACTTC
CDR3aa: CASSKGLWTGGIWETQYF

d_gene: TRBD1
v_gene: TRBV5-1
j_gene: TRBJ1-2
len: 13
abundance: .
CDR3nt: TGCGCCAGCAGCTTTGTACAGGGGCATGGCTACACCTTC
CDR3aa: CASSFVQGHGYTF

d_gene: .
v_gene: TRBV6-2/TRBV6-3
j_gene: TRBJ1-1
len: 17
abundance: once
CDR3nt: TGTGCCAGCAGTTACAATCGGCGGGGGGCAGTGGGCACTGAAGCTTTCTTT
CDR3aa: CASSYNRRGAVGTEAFF

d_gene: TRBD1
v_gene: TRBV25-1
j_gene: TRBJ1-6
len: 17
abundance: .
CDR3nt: TGTGCCAGCAGTGGGGACAGCATGAGCTCCTATAATTCACCCCTCCACTTT
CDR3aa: CASSGDSMSSYNSPLHF

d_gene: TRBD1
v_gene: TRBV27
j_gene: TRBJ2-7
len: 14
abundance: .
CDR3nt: TGTGCCAGCAGTTCCTCGGGACAGGGTTTTAGTTCGTACTTC
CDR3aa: CASSSSGQGFSSYF

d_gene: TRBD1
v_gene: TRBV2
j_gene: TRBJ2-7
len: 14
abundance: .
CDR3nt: TGTGCCAGGACGCTGGGACAGGGGTCCTACGAGCAGTACTTC
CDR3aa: CARTLGQGSYEQYF

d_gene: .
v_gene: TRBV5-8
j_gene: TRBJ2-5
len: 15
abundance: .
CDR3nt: TGTGCCAGCAGCCCCGGAGGGCTAGCTGTGGAGACCCAGTACTTC
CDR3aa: CASSPGGLAVETQYF

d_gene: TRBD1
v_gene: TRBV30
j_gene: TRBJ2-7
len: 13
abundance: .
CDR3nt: TGTGCCTGGAGTGTTGGGACAGGAGTTTTTTTATACTTC
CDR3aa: CAWSVGTGVFLYF

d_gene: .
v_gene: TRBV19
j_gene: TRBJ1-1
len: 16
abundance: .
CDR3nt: TGTGCCAGTAGTCTCTGGGACACCGTCAGGGAAACTGAAGCTTTCTTT
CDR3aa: CASSLWDTVRETEAFF